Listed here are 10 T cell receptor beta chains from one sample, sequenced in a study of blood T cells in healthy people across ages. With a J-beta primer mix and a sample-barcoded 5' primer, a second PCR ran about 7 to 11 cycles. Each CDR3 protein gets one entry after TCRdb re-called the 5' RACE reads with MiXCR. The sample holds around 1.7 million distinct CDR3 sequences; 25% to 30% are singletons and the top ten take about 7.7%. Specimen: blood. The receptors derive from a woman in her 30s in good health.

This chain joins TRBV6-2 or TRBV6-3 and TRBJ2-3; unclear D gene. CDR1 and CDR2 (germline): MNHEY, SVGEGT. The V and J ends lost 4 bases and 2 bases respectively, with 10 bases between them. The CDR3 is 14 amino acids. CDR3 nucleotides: TGTGCCAGCAGTTTGTGGGCCAACACAGATACGCAGTATTTT. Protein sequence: CASSLWANTDTQYF.

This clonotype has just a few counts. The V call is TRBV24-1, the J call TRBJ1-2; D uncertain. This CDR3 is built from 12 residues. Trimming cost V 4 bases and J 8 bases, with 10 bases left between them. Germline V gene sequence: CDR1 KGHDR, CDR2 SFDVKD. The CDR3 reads CATSDLTFGYTF. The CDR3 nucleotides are TGTGCCACCAGTGACCTTACATTCGGCTACACCTTC.

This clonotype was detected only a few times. The CDR3 DNA sequence: TGTGCCAGCAGTTTTCGGCTTAGAGAGACCCAGTTCTTC. Amino acids: CASSFRLRETQFF. The chain links TRBV27 to TRBJ2-5; D remains unclear. The J call may be faulty, since TRBJ2-1 better matches the DNA end. The germline V gene has CDR1 MNHEY and CDR2 SMNVEV (reference sequence). The CDR3 sequence is 13 residues long.

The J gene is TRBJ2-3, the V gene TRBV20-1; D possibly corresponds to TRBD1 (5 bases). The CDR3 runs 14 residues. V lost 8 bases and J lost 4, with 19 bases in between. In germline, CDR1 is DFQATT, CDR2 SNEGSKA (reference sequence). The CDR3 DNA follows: TGCAGTTCCCGAAGGGCAGGGTTGTCAGATACGCAGTATTTT. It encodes CSSRRAGLSDTQYF.

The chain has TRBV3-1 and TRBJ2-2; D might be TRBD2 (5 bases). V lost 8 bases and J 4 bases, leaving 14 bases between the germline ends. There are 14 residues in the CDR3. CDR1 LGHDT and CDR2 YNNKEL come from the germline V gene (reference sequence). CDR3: CASRGEASTGELFF. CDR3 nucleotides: TGTGCCAGCCGGGGAGAAGCGAGCACCGGGGAGCTGTTTTTT.

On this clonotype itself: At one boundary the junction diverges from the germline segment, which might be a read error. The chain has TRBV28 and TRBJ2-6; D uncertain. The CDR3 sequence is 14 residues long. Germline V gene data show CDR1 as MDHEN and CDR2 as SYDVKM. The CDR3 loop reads CASSFLSGTNVLTF. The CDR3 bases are TGTGCCAGCAGTTTCCTCTCTGGGACCAACGTCCTGACTTTC.

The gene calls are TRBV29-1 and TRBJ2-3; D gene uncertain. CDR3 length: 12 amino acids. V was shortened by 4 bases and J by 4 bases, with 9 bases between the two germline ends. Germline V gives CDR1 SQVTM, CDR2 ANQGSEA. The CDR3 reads CSVGPTSDTQYF. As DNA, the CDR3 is TGCAGCGTTGGACCAACCTCAGATACGCAGTATTTT.

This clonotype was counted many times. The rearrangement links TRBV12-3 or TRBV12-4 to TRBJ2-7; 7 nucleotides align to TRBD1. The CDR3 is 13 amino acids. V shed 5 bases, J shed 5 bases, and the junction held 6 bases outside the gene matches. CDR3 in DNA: TGTGCCAGCAGTGTTGGGACAGCTAACGAGCAGTACTTC. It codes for CASSVGTANEQYF.

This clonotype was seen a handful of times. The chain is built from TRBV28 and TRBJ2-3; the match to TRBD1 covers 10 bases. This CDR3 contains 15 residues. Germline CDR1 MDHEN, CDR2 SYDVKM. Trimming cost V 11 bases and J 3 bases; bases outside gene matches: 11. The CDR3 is CAGSGTGVLTDTQYF. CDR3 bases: TGTGCCGGGTCCGGGACAGGGGTTCTAACAGATACGCAGTATTTT.

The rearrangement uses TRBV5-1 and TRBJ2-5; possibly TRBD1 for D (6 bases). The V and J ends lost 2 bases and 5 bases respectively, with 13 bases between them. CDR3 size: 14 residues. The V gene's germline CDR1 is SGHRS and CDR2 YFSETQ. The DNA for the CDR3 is TGCGCCAGCAGCTTCGGCAGGGGCGTTGAGACCCAGTACTTC. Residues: CASSFGRGVETQYF.